This entry is about one T cell receptor (beta chain). The data derive from a study of T cell repertoires in ileal Crohn's disease. Study context: Patients had a median approximately 7.2-year disease duration, and roughly 40% were active smokers.

The time point is: inflamed ileum from the surgical specimen. Method: immunoSEQ multiplex PCR; TCRdb's copy keeps in-frame clones and lacks some. The sample holds fewer than 5,000 clones; 76% are singletons and the top ten take more than 5.5%. The ends were cut back, 2 bases at V and 5 bases at J, with 3 bases in the middle. The CDR3 sequence is 12 residues long. Germline CDR1 is SNHLY and CDR2 is FYNNEI. This TCR came from an adult with Crohn's disease. Sequencing input: ileal tissue. The rearrangement joins TRBV2 to TRBJ2-2, with no clear D. DNA of the CDR3: TGTGCCAGCAGTGAACTTACCGGGGAGCTGTTTTTT. Protein: CASSELTGELFF.